Listed below are T cell receptor beta chains from one sample, sequenced in a study of cytomegalovirus exposure and HLA in healthy donors. Method: immunoSEQ multiplex PCR; TCRdb's copy keeps in-frame clones and lacks some. Of about 130,000 clones in the sample, 85% to 90% were seen once. The sequencing input was PBMCs. The origin of the receptors is a woman younger than 35 in good health and CMV-seronegative. Each CDR3 is given with its conserved first and last residue. The D gene is left open where the match is weak. Expanded clones get a size class; other rows say once, few or many, or leave the size out.

TRBJ1-1,NA,TRBV2,NA,TGTGCCAGCAGTGGGCGGGTGAACACTGAAGCTTTCTTT,CASSGRVNTEAFF
TRBJ1-1,once,TRBV4-1,NA,TGCGCCAGCAGCCACGGGGAGGGGGGGACTGAAGCTTTCTTT,CASSHGEGGTEAFF
TRBJ2-3,NA,TRBV11-2,NA,TGTGCCAGCAGCTTATTGGGACTTAGCACAGATACGCAGTATTTT,CASSLLGLSTDTQYF
TRBJ2-7,NA,TRBV2,TRBD2,TGTGCCAGCAGTGCCGGGACTAGCGGGGCTGGCAAGCAGTACTTC,CASSAGTSGAGKQYF
TRBJ1-4,NA,TRBV6-1,NA,TGTGCCAGCAGTCCACTCACTGGCCGGGATGAAAAACTGTTTTTT,CASSPLTGRDEKLFF
TRBJ2-3,NA,TRBV2,TRBD2,TGTGCCGGGAGACGGACTAGCGGGGGGGATACGCAGTATTTT,CAGRRTSGGDTQYF
TRBJ1-1,NA,TRBV29-1,NA,TGCAGCGTAACAAGATCCAGGGGGAACACTGAAGCTTTCTTT,CSVTRSRGNTEAFF
TRBJ1-5,NA,TRBV18,NA,TGTGCCAGCTCACGACGGGGGGCGGGGGAGAATCAGCCCCAGCATTTT,CASSRRGAGENQPQHF
TRBJ1-5,NA,TRBV12-2,NA,TGTGCAAGTCGCGGCAGGGACAGGCTTTTTAATCAGCCCCAGCATTTT,CASRGRDRLFNQPQHF
TRBJ2-5,NA,TRBV29-1,NA,TGCAGCGTTGCCAGGGGCGAGACCCAGTACTTC,CSVARGETQYF
TRBJ1-6,once,TRBV2,NA,TGTGCCAGCAGTGAAGACGGGGGGGCCGGGAATTCACCCCTCCACTTT,CASSEDGGAGNSPLHF
TRBJ1-2,NA,TRBV5-1,TRBD1,TGCGCCAGCAGCTTAAAGGGGGCCCATGGCTACACCTTC,CASSLKGAHGYTF
TRBJ1-1,few,TRBV9,NA,TGTGCCAGCAGACCAGGGCTGAACACTGAAGCTTTCTTT,CASRPGLNTEAFF
TRBJ2-3,medium-sized,TRBV6-1,TRBD2,TGTGCCAGCAGTGAAGTAGCGGGGGGGCCAGATACGCAGTATTTT,CASSEVAGGPDTQYF
TRBJ1-2,few,TRBV19,TRBD1,TGTGCCAGTAGTCATGGGACAGTTGATGGCTACACCTTC,CASSHGTVDGYTF
TRBJ2-7,NA,TRBV6-4,NA,TGTGCGGGGGCTGACCACGAGCAGTACTTC,CAGADHEQYF
TRBJ2-1,NA,TRBV10-3,NA,TGTGCCATCAGCGTCAGGGTGGCCGGGGACACGGCCTCTGGCAATGAGCAGTTCTTC,CAISVRVAGDTASGNEQFF
TRBJ2-2,few,TRBV7-6,TRBD2,TGTGCCAGCAGCTTAGGAGCAGCGGGGGCAACGAACACCGGGGAGCTGTTTTTT,CASSLGAAGATNTGELFF
TRBJ1-2,NA,TRBV19,NA,TGTGCCAGTAGTATTGACCCGGGCGGGCAAGGGTACTATGGCTACACCTTC,CASSIDPGGQGYYGYTF
TRBJ2-7,NA,TRBV7-6,TRBD1,TGTGCCAGCAGCCCAACGACAGGGGACACCTACGAGCAGTACTTC,CASSPTTGDTYEQYF
TRBJ1-1,NA,TRBV5-1,NA,TGCGCCAGCAGCCCCGGATGGGGGGACGAAGCTTTCTTT,CASSPGWGDEAFF
TRBJ2-3,few,TRBV19,NA,TGTGCCAGTAGTATTGGGACTTCCCCAGATACGCAGTATTTT,CASSIGTSPDTQYF
TRBJ1-1,NA,TRBV6-6,NA,TGTGCCAGCGGTGGGGGGGCGTCCACTGAAGCTTTCTTT,CASGGGASTEAFF
TRBJ2-7,NA,TRBV18,TRBD1,TGTGCCAGCCCGGGGGACAGGGCGGGCGAGCAGTACTTC,CASPGDRAGEQYF
TRBJ1-2,NA,TRBV7-3,NA,TGTGCCAGCAGCTCCTTGGGGGGAGGTGGCTACACCTTC,CASSSLGGGGYTF
TRBJ2-7,NA,TRBV6-1,NA,TGTGCCAGCAGCTTGGGAGCGTGGGGGGCCTACGAGCAGTACTTC,CASSLGAWGAYEQYF
TRBJ2-1,NA,TRBV7-9,TRBD1,TGTGCCAGCAGTCAGTCCAGGGACAGAGAATTCTTC,CASSQSRDREFF
TRBJ2-2,few,TRBV7-3,NA,TGTGCCAGCAGCCTACAGCAAAGTGACGGGGAGCTGTTTTTT,CASSLQQSDGELFF
TRBJ2-3,NA,TRBV7-8,TRBD2,TGTGCCAGCAGCTTATTCTTAGGGCGGGGGGCAAGCACAGATACGCAGTATTTT,CASSLFLGRGASTDTQYF
TRBJ2-7,NA,TRBV18,NA,TGTGCCAGCTCACCAACCTTGTCGAGCGGAACCTACGAGCAGTACTTC,CASSPTLSSGTYEQYF
TRBJ2-5,NA,TRBV19,NA,TGTGCCAGTAGTATTCTGGGCCTACAAGAGACCCAGTACTTC,CASSILGLQETQYF
TRBJ1-1,NA,TRBV9,NA,TGTGCCAGCAGCGTAGGTGGAACGGGTATGAACACTGAAGCTTTCTTT,CASSVGGTGMNTEAFF
TRBJ2-7,NA,TRBV15,TRBD2,TGTGCCACTAAGGCGGAGAGCGGGGTCCCCTACGAGCAGTACTTC,CATKAESGVPYEQYF
TRBJ2-5,NA,TRBV6-1,TRBD1,TGTGCCAGCAGTGGACAGGGGAAAGAGACCCAGTACTTC,CASSGQGKETQYF
TRBJ1-4,NA,TRBV5-1,NA,TGCGCCAGCAGCTTGGACGGGTATAATGAAAAACTGTTTTTT,CASSLDGYNEKLFF
TRBJ1-5,NA,TRBV19,TRBD1,TGTGCCAGTGTAACACCACAGGGGAATAGCAATCAGCCCCAGCATTTT,CASVTPQGNSNQPQHF
TRBJ1-5,NA,TRBV6-1,NA,TGTGCCAGCTCGAATGGGCGGGTAAATCAGCCCCAGCATTTT,CASSNGRVNQPQHF
TRBJ1-1,NA,TRBV4-1,NA,TGCGCCAGCAGCCGGCCGGGTCGGAACACTGAAGCTTTCTTT,CASSRPGRNTEAFF
TRBJ1-6,few,TRBV2,NA,TGTGCCAGTAGAAGTCATCCTAATTCACCCCTCCACTTT,CASRSHPNSPLHF
TRBJ2-2,NA,TRBV19,NA,TGTGCCAGTCTACCTTCTTCCCTCAGGGGCACCGGGGAGCTGTTTTTT,CASLPSSLRGTGELFF
TRBJ1-1,NA,TRBV2,TRBD1,TGTGCCAGCACCCCAGGACAGGGAGGAACTGAAGCTTTCTTT,CASTPGQGGTEAFF
TRBJ2-5,NA,TRBV10-3,NA,TGTGCCATCAGTAATCAACAGGGATCAGGGGCCCAGTACTTC,CAISNQQGSGAQYF
TRBJ1-2,NA,TRBV23-1,NA,TGCGCCGGCCCGGGAGACGAAAACTATGGCTACACCTTC,CAGPGDENYGYTF
TRBJ2-7,few,TRBV2,NA,TGTGCCAGCAGTGGATGGCAGGGTGCATACGAGCAGTACTTC,CASSGWQGAYEQYF
TRBJ1-2,NA,TRBV11-2,TRBD1,TGTGCCAGCAGCTCACCCGAGACAGGGAACCATGGCTACACCTTC,CASSSPETGNHGYTF
TRBJ1-6,NA,TRBV6-1,NA,TGTGCCAGCAAGGGGGTAGCTGGGCCCCTCCACTTT,CASKGVAGPLHF
TRBJ2-1,NA,TRBV11-1,TRBD1,TGTGCCAGCAGCCTTAACACCGGGACAGGACACAATGAGCAGTTCTTC,CASSLNTGTGHNEQFF
TRBJ2-5,NA,TRBV9,NA,TGTGCCAGCAGCGTAGTAGCCAACCAGCCGCAGACCCAGTACTTC,CASSVVANQPQTQYF
TRBJ1-2,NA,TRBV7-9,NA,TGTGCCAGCAGCTTCGAGGGACTGCAGGGTGGCTACACCTTC,CASSFEGLQGGYTF
TRBJ2-5,NA,TRBV18,TRBD1,TGTGCCAGCTCACCACCTACCGACAGGGGAGAGACCCAGTACTTC,CASSPPTDRGETQYF
TRBJ2-2,once,TRBV7-3,NA,TGTGCCAGCAGCTTAAGACAGGCCGGGGAGCTGTTTTTT,CASSLRQAGELFF
TRBJ1-1,NA,TRBV7-2,NA,TGTGCCAGCAGCGTATTTTTGAACACTGAAGCTTTCTTT,CASSVFLNTEAFF
TRBJ2-4,once,TRBV10-2,NA,TGCGCCAGCAGTGAGTCACAGGGAAACATTCAGTACTTC,CASSESQGNIQYF
TRBJ2-1,NA,TRBV5-1,NA,TGCGCCAGCAGCTTGGGACAGGAGAACAATGAGCAGTTCTTC,CASSLGQENNEQFF
TRBJ1-2,NA,TRBV6-6,NA,TGTGCCAGCAGTTACTCGATCGGGTATGGCTACACCTTC,CASSYSIGYGYTF